This TCR beta chain is from a study of identical twins. The table lists this clonotype with many counts. CDR1 is SQVTM, CDR2 ANQGSEA, per germline. Trimming left V 5 bases short and J 2 bases short, with 16 bases between. The CDR3 spans 14 residues. One entry per CDR3 protein, called by TCRdb with MiXCR from the 5' RACE reads. In the table there are a few hundred thousand distinct CDR3 sequences, about 18% of which are singletons. This TCR was sampled from a man aged 45 to 65 in good health. The sequencing input was naive T cells sorted from blood. The chain employs TRBV29-1 and TRBJ2-7; D possibly corresponds to TRBD2 (5 bases). The CDR3 DNA sequence: TGCAGCGTTATCACTGACGGGAAAACCTACGAGCAGTACTTC. Translation: CSVITDGKTYEQYF.